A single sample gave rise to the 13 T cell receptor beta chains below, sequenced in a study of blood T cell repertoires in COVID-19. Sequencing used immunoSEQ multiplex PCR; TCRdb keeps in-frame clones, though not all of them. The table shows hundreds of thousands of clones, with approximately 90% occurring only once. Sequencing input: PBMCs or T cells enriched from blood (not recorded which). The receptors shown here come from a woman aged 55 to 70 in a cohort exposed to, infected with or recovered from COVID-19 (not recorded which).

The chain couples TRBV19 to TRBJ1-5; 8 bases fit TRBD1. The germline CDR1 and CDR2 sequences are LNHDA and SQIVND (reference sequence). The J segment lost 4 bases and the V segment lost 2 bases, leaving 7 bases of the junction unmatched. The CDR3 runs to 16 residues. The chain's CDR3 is CASSISPRTGNQPQHF. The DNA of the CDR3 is TGTGCCAGTAGTATAAGTCCCCGGACAGGGAATCAGCCCCAGCATTTT.

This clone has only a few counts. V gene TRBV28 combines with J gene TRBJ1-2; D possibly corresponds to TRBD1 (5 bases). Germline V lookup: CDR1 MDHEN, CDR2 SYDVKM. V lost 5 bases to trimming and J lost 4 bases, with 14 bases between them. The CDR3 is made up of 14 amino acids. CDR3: CASSPPRGLYGYTF. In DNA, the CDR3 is TGTGCCAGCAGTCCCCCCCGGGGACTCTATGGCTACACCTTC.

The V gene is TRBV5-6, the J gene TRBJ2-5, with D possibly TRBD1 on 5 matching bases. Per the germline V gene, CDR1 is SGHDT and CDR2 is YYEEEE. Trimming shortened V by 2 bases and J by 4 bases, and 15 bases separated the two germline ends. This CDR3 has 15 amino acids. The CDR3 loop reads CASSFLSSRGETQYF. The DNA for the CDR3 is TGTGCCAGCAGCTTCCTATCCAGTAGGGGAGAGACCCAGTACTTC. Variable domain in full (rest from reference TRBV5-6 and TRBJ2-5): DAGVTQSPTHLIKTRGQQVTLRCSPKSGHDTVSWYQQALGQGPQFIFQYYEEEERQRGNFPDRFSGHQFPNYSSELNVNALLLGDSALYLCASSFLSSRGETQYFGPGTRLLVL.

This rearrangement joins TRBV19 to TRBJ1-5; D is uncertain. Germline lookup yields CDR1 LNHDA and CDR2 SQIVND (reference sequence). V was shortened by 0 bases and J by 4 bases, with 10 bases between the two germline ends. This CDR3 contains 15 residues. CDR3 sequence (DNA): TGTGCCAGTAGTATAGATAAAGGAGGGAATCAGCCCCAGCATTTT. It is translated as CASSIDKGGNQPQHF.

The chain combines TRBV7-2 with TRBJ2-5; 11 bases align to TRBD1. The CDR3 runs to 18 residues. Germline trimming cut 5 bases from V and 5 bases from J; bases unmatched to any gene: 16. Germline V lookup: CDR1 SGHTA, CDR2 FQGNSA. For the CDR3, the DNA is TGTGCCAGCAGCCCAACAGGGCGGTGGACAGGGGGCCGGGAGACCCAGTACTTC. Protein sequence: CASSPTGRWTGGRETQYF.

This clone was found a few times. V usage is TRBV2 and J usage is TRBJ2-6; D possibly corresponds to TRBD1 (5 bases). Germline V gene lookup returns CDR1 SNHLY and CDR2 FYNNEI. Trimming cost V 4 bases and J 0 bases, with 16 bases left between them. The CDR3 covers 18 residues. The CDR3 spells CASSGTIQALSGANVLTF. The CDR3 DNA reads TGTGCCAGCAGTGGGACAATCCAGGCCCTCTCTGGGGCCAACGTCCTGACTTTC.

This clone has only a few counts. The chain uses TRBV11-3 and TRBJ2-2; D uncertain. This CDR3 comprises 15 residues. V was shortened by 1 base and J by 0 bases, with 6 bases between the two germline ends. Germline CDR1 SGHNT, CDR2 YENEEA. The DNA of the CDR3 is TGTGCCAGCAGCTTAGGAGGATCGAACACCGGGGAGCTGTTTTTT. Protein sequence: CASSLGGSNTGELFF.

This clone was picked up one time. The CDR3 DNA reads TGTGCCTGGGGACACCTAAACACTGAAGCTTTCTTT. It codes for CAWGHLNTEAFF. The chain couples TRBV30 to TRBJ1-1, with D tentatively TRBD1 (5 bases). This CDR3 contains 12 residues. Per the germline V gene, CDR1 is GTSNPN and CDR2 is SVGIG (reference sequence). V lost 5 bases and J 2 bases, leaving 9 bases between the germline ends.

The CDR3 DNA follows: TGTGCCAGCAGCTACGGGACACTGAACACTGAAGCTTTCTTT. Its translation: CASSYGTLNTEAFF. The chain uses TRBV5-4 and TRBJ1-1; perhaps TRBD1 as D (6 bases). The germline V gene has CDR1 SGHNT and CDR2 YYREEE (reference sequence). Trimming stripped 3 bases from V and 0 bases from J, with 9 bases between. The CDR3 totals 14 residues.

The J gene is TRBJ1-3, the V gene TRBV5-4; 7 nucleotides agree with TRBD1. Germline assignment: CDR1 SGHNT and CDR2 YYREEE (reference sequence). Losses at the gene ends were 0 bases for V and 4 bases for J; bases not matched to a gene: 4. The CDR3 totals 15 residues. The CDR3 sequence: CASSLVPGGGNTIYF. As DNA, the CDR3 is TGTGCCAGCAGCTTGGTACCAGGGGGAGGAAACACCATATATTTT.

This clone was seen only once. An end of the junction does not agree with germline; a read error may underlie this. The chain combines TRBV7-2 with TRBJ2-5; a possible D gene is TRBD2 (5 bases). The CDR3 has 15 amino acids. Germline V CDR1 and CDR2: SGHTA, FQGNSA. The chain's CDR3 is CASSLGIAQQGTQYF. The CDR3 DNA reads TGTGCCAGCAGCTTAGGCATAGCGCAGCAAGGGACCCAGTACTTC.

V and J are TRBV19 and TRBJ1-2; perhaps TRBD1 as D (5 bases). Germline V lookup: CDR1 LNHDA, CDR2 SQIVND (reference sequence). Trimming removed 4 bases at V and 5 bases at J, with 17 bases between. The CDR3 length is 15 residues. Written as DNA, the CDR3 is TGTGCCAGTAGTACGACGCCAGGGATCGGGTATGGCTACACCTTC. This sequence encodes CASSTTPGIGYGYTF. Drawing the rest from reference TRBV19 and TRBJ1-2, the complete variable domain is DGGITQSPKYLFRKEGQNVTLSCEQNLNHDAMYWYRQDPGQGLRLIYYSQIVNDFQKGDIAEGYSVSREKKESFPLTVTSAQKNPTAFYLCASSTTPGIGYGYTFGSGTRLTVV.

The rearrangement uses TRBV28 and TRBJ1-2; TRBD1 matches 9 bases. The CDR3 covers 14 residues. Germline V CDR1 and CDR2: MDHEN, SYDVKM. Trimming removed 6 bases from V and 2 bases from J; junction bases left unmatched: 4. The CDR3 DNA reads TGTGCCAGCAGCACCGGACAGGGGAACTATGGCTACACCTTC. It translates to CASSTGQGNYGYTF.